This T cell receptor (beta chain) was sequenced in a study of human T cells and chemical hapten exposure. In TCRdb, the RACE reads were re-called with MiXCR into one record per CDR3 protein. The sample has approximately 100,000 distinct CDR3 sequences, about 11% seen once. The CDR3 length is 12 residues. Trimming cost V 3 bases and J 8 bases, with 8 bases left between them. CDR1 is LNHDA, CDR2 SQIVND, per germline (reference sequence). Time point indicated: patch test 1, 2 weeks after DPC sensitization. The sample's treatment: therapeutic diphenylcyclopropenone sensitization with weekly scalp DPC. There are a few counts of this clonotype.

The V gene is TRBV19, the J gene TRBJ2-1; a possible D gene is TRBD2 (5 bases). The sequence came from a middle-aged woman with alopecia areata. Some clones in this sample may be carry-over from other donors' samples. Sequenced here: whole blood, sampled in connection with sensitization to the hapten diphenylcyclopropenone (DPC). This CDR3 is CASSILAHEQFF. In nucleotides, the CDR3 is TGTGCCAGTAGTATCCTAGCCCATGAGCAGTTCTTC.